This T cell receptor beta chain was recovered during a study of blood T cells in healthy people across ages. Study results and limitations: Older age went with lower TCR beta diversity per million T cells, in a roughly linear way. Researchers deemed the diversity estimates from one million T cells underestimates.

This clonotype was counted ten times or more. Its cognate antigen is unknown. Germline V gives CDR1 MGHRA, CDR2 YSYEKL. V shed 2 bases and J 2 bases; nucleotides not matched to a gene: 7. The CDR3 consists of 16 residues. The authors ran a second PCR of about 6 to 11 cycles using a sample-barcoded 5' primer and a J-beta primer mix. All cDNA molecules were each tagged by a template-switch adaptor with 12 random nucleotides. TCRdb re-called the 5' RACE reads with MiXCR, one entry per CDR3 protein. The repertoire holds roughly 1.7 million distinct CDR3 sequences, with around 35% as singletons. V usage is TRBV4-1 and J usage is TRBJ2-7, with TRBD1 matching over 9 bases. Sequenced: blood. The TCR sequence derives from a woman between 25 and 40 years old in good health. The CDR3 DNA follows: TGCGCCAGCAGCCAACCGACAGGGGGGCAACCCTACGAGCAGTACTTC. Protein product: CASSQPTGGQPYEQYF.